The 15 T cell receptor beta chains in this list originate from one sample, sequenced in a study of cytomegalovirus exposure and HLA in healthy donors. The PCR employed 60 Vbeta primers together with 13 Jbeta primers. Sequencing was performed with immunoSEQ multiplex PCR; in TCRdb, only in-frame clones are kept and a portion is missing. The table lists 75,000 to 100,000 clones, about 83% of them singletons, with roughly a sixth in the top ten. Specimen: PBMCs. These receptors were obtained from a man aged 55 to 70 in good health and CMV-seropositive.

The gene calls are TRBV19 and TRBJ1-1; a weak D match, TRBD1 (5 bases). This CDR3 contains 15 residues. V was shortened by 9 bases and J by 6 bases, with 23 bases between the two germline ends. Germline V gene data show CDR1 as LNHDA and CDR2 as SQIVND (reference sequence). This CDR3 reads CASKVGGWGLSEAFF. CDR3 coding DNA: TGTGCCAGCAAGGTGGGGGGTTGGGGACTTTCTGAAGCTTTCTTT.

V and J are TRBV5-4 and TRBJ2-7, with 8 bases aligning to TRBD1. CDR1 is SGHNT, CDR2 YYREEE, per germline (reference sequence). CDR3 length: 14 residues. The V and J ends lost 3 bases and 3 bases, in that order; junction bases with no gene match: 5. CDR3 nucleotide sequence: TGTGCCAGCAGCTCCCAGGGGGCCCTCTACGAGCAGTACTTC. Protein product: CASSSQGALYEQYF.

This clone was recorded only once. The V and J genes are TRBV30 and TRBJ1-3; no clear D gene. The CDR3 length is 15 residues. The ends were cut back, 7 bases at V and 0 bases at J, with 16 bases in the middle. Germline V lookup: CDR1 GTSNPN, CDR2 SVGIG (reference sequence). CDR3 bases: TGTGCCTCGAATGTGCCGCGGCGCTCTGGAAACACCATATATTTT. Translated: CASNVPRRSGNTIYF. The full variable domain, completed using reference TRBV30 and TRBJ1-3, is SQTIHQWPATLVQPVGSPLSLECTVEGTSNPNLYWYRQAAGRGLQLLFYSVGIGQISSEVPQNLSASRPQDRQFILSSKKLLLSDSGFYLCASNVPRRSGNTIYFGEGSWLTVV.

The genes are TRBV29-1 and TRBJ2-7; D might be TRBD2 (6 bases). V was trimmed by 4 bases and J by 7 bases, leaving 20 bases between them. Germline CDR1 reads SQVTM; CDR2 reads ANQGSEA. CDR3 length: 14 residues. The CDR3 DNA sequence: TGCAGCGTTGGAAGGAGGGCACAGAGTGGAGAGCAGTACTTC. Translating gives CSVGRRAQSGEQYF.

The chain uses TRBV5-1 and TRBJ2-5; maybe TRBD2 (5 bases). The CDR3 consists of 13 residues. Between the trimmed V and J ends, which lost 4 bases and 1 base, there was a span of 8 bases. CDR1 and CDR2 (germline): SGHRS, YFSETQ. CDR3 amino acids: CASSEGSQETQYF. DNA for the CDR3: TGCGCCAGCAGCGAGGGCAGCCAAGAGACCCAGTACTTC. Based on the CDR3 plus reference TRBV5-1 and TRBJ2-5, the full variable domain is KAGVTQTPRYLIKTRGQQVTLSCSPISGHRSVSWYQQTPGQGLQFLFEYFSETQRNKGNFPGRFSGRQFSNSRSEMNVSTLELGDSALYLCASSEGSQETQYFGPGTRLLVL.

This rearrangement joins TRBV27 to TRBJ2-3; possible D gene TRBD2, 5 bases. V lost 5 bases and J 7 bases, leaving 10 bases between the germline ends. This CDR3 is built from 12 residues. Germline assignment: CDR1 MNHEY and CDR2 SMNVEV (reference sequence). The CDR3 region has the DNA TGTGCCAGCAGTAACACTAGGAATACGCAGTATTTT. Residues: CASSNTRNTQYF.

The chain employs TRBV10-3 and TRBJ2-5; D unresolved. Deletions cut 0 bases from V and 1 base from J, with 3 bases between. The CDR3 length is 13 residues. Germline values: CDR1 ENHRY, CDR2 SYGVKD. CDR3 coding DNA: TGTGCCATCAGTGAGTCCTTCCAAGAGACCCAGTACTTC. Its protein product is CAISESFQETQYF.

The chain couples TRBV5-1 to TRBJ1-2; tentatively, D is TRBD1 (6 bases). Germline V gene lookup returns CDR1 SGHRS and CDR2 YFSETQ. Trimming left V 4 bases short and J 0 bases short, with 13 bases between. The CDR3 runs 15 residues. In DNA form, the CDR3 reads TGCGCCAGCAGCGTGGACAGCTCCTCTAACTATGGCTACACCTTC. As protein: CASSVDSSSNYGYTF.

V and J are TRBV4-3 and TRBJ1-2; D uncertain. This CDR3 has 13 amino acids. Trimming left V 3 bases short and J 5 bases short, with 10 bases between. CDR1 is LGHNA and CDR2 is YSLEER in the germline V gene. CDR3 nucleotide sequence: TGCGCCAGCAGCCAGAACTCTCGTTATGGCTACACCTTC. Translated, it gives CASSQNSRYGYTF.

The chain has TRBV5-1 and TRBJ1-4; weak D call: TRBD1 (6 bases). This CDR3 comprises 15 residues. Germline values: CDR1 SGHRS, CDR2 YFSETQ. Trimming removed 1 base at V and 2 bases at J, with 9 bases between. The CDR3 spells CASSLTGSTNEKLFF. CDR3 in DNA: TGCGCCAGCAGCTTGACAGGGTCCACTAATGAAAAACTGTTTTTT.

This rearrangement joins TRBV4-2 to TRBJ2-1, with a weak D call TRBD2 (6 bases). V was pared by 0 bases and J by 5 bases, with 14 bases between. CDR3 length equals 16 residues. Germline CDR1 and CDR2: LGHNA and YNFKEQ. This CDR3 reads CASSQDLWDFDNEQFF. CDR3 bases: TGTGCCAGCAGCCAAGATCTGTGGGACTTCGACAATGAGCAGTTCTTC.

This chain links TRBV18 with TRBJ2-3, with 9 bases lining up with TRBD1. The CDR3 has 15 residues. The germline V gene encodes CDR1 KGHSH and CDR2 LQKENI. The trim removed 4 bases at V and 3 bases at J, leaving 5 bases unmatched. This CDR3 is CASSQGQGRTDTQYF. The CDR3 DNA reads TGTGCCAGCTCACAAGGACAGGGGAGGACAGATACGCAGTATTTT.

The gene calls are TRBV6-5 and TRBJ2-5; maybe TRBD1 (5 bases). The J call may be mistaken, given a closer DNA end match to TRBJ2-7. There are 14 residues in the CDR3. Germline V lookup: CDR1 MNHEY, CDR2 SVGAGI. CDR3 nucleotide sequence: TGTGCCAGCCGTATATTGATGACAGCGTACGAGCAGTACTTC. Translated: CASRILMTAYEQYF.

The genes are TRBV7-9 and TRBJ2-7, with D perhaps TRBD2 (6 bases). Germline CDR1 and CDR2: SEHNR and FQNEAQ (reference sequence). V lost 5 bases to trimming and J lost 2 bases, with 10 bases between them. This CDR3 region has 13 residues. CDR3 residues: CASSPGGTYEQYF. DNA for the CDR3: TGTGCCAGCAGCCCTGGCGGGACCTACGAGCAGTACTTC.

This sequence joins TRBV9 and TRBJ2-7, with 8 bases that match TRBD1. V lost 0 bases, J lost 2 bases, and 4 bases stayed unmatched. CDR3 length equals 15 residues. Germline V gene sequence: CDR1 SGDLS, CDR2 YYNGEE. The CDR3 nucleotides are TGTGCCAGCAGCGTAGGGCAGGGGGCGGCCTACGAGCAGTACTTC. The encoded protein is CASSVGQGAAYEQYF.